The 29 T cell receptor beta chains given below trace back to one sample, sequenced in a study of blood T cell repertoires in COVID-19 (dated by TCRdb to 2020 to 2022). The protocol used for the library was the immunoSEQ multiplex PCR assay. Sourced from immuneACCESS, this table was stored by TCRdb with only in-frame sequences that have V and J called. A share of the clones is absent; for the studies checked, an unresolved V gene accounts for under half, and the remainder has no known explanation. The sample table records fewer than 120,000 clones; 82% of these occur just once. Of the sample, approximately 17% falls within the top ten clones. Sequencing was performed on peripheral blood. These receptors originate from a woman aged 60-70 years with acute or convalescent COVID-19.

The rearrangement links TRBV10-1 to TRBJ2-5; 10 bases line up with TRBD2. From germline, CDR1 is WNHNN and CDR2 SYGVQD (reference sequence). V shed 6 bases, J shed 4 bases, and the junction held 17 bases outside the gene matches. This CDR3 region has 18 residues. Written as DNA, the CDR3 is TGCGCCAGCAGGAGGGAGGGTGCTAGCGGGGGCATGCGAGAGACCCAGTACTTC. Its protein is CASRREGASGGMRETQYF.

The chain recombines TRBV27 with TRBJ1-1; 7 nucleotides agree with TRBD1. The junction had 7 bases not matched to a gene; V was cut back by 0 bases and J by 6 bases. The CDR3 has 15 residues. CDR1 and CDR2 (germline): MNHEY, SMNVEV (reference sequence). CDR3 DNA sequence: TGTGCCAGCAGTTTATCGGTAGGGGGCGCCCCTGAAGCTTTCTTT. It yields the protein CASSLSVGGAPEAFF.

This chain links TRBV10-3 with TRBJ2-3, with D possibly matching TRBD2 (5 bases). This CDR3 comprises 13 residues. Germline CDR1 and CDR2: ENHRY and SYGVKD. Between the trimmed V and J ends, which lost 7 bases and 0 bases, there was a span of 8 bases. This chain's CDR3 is CAIKPGSTDTQYF. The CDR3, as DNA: TGTGCCATCAAGCCGGGGAGCACAGATACGCAGTATTTT.

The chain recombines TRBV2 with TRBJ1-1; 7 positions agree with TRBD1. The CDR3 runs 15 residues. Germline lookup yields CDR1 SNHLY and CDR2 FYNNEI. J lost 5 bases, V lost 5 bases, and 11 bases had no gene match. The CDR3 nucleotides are TGTGCCAGCAGTCCGCAGACAGGGACCGGAACTGAAGCTTTCTTT. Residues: CASSPQTGTGTEAFF.

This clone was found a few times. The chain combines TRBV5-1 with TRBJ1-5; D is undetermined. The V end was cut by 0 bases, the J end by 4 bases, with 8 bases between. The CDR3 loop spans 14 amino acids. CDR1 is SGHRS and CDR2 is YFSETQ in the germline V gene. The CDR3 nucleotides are TGCGCCAGCAGCTTGGGGAGTGGTAATCAGCCCCAGCATTTT. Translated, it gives CASSLGSGNQPQHF. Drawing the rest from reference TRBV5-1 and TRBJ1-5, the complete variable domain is KAGVTQTPRYLIKTRGQQVTLSCSPISGHRSVSWYQQTPGQGLQFLFEYFSETQRNKGNFPGRFSGRQFSNSRSEMNVSTLELGDSALYLCASSLGSGNQPQHFGDGTRLSIL.

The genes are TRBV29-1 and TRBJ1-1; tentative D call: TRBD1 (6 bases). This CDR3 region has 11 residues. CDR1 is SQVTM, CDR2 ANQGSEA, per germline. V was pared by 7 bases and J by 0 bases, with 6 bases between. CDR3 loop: CSGTVNTEAFF. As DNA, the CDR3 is TGCAGCGGGACAGTGAACACTGAAGCTTTCTTT.

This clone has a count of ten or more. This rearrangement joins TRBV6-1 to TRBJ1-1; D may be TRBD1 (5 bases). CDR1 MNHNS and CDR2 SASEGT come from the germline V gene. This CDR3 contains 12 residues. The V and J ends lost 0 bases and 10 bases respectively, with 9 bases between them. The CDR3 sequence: CASSEARTRAFF. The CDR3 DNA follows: TGTGCCAGCAGTGAAGCGAGGACAAGAGCTTTCTTT.

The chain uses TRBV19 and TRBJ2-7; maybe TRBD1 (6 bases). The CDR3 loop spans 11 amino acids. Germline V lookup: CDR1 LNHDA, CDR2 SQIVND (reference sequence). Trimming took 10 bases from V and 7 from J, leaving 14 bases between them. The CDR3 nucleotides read TGTGCCATTTACAGGGTCTGGGAGCAGTACTTC. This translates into CAIYRVWEQYF.

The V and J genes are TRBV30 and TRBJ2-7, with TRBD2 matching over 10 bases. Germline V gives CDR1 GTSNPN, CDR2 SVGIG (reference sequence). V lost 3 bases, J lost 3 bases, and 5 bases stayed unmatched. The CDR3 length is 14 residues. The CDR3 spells CAWSIAGGGYEQYF. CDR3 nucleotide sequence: TGTGCCTGGAGCATAGCGGGGGGTGGCTACGAGCAGTACTTC.

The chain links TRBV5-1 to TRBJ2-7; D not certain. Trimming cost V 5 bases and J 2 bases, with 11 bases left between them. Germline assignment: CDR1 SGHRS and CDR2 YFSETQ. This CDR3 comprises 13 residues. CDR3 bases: TGCGCCAGCAGTCCCTCTTTAGCCTACGAGCAGTACTTC. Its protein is CASSPSLAYEQYF.

The CDR3 region is CASSGTSGGIGDEQFF. The CDR3 nucleotides read TGTGCCAGCAGCGGTACTAGCGGGGGAATAGGGGATGAGCAGTTCTTC. The chain carries TRBV5-4 and TRBJ2-1; TRBD2 matches at 11 bases. The J segment lost 8 bases and the V segment lost 4 bases, leaving 11 bases of the junction unmatched. There are 16 residues in the CDR3. Per the germline V gene, CDR1 is SGHNT and CDR2 is YYREEE (reference sequence).

The chain's CDR3 is CAWSVQGAGEAFF. The CDR3 DNA reads TGTGCCTGGAGTGTACAGGGGGCGGGTGAAGCTTTCTTT. The chain carries TRBV30 and TRBJ1-1; 9 positions agree with TRBD1. V trimming: 0 bases; J trimming: 7 bases; junction bases outside the gene matches: 3. The CDR3 spans 13 residues. From germline, CDR1 is GTSNPN and CDR2 SVGIG (reference sequence). Using reference TRBV30 and TRBJ1-1 for the parts outside the CDR3, the full variable domain is SQTIHQWPATLVQPVGSPLSLECTVEGTSNPNLYWYRQAAGRGLQLLFYSVGIGQISSEVPQNLSASRPQDRQFILSSKKLLLSDSGFYLCAWSVQGAGEAFFGQGTRLTVV.

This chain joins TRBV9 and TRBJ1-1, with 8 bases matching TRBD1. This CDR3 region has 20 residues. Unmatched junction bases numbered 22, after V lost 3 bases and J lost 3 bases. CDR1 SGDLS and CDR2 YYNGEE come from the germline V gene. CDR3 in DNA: TGTGCCAGCAGCGGAATTAGTGCAGGGGGCGGGAGGGATGAGCACACTGAAGCTTTCTTT. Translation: CASSGISAGGGRDEHTEAFF.

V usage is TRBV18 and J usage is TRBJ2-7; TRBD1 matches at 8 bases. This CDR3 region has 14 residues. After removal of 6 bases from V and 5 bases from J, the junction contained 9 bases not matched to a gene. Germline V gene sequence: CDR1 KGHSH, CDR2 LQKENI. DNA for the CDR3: TGTGCCAGCTCGTATCAGGGGGCGTGGGACGAGCAGTACTTC. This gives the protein CASSYQGAWDEQYF.

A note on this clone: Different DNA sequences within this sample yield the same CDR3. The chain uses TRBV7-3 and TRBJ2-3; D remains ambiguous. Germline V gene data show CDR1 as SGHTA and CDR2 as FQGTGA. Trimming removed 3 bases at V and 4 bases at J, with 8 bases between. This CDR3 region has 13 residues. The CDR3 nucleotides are TGTGCCAGCAGCTTTGGAGTGGCAGATACGCAGTATTTT. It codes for CASSFGVADTQYF.

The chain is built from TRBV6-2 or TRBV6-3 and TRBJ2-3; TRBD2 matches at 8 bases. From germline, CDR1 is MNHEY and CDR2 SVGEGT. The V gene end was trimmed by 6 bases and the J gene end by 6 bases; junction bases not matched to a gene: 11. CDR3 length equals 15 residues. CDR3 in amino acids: CASSFSGVPGDTQYF. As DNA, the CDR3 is TGTGCCAGCAGCTTTAGCGGGGTCCCCGGGGATACGCAGTATTTT.

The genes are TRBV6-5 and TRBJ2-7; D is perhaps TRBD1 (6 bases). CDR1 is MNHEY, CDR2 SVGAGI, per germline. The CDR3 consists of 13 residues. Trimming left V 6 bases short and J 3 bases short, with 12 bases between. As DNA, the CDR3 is TGTGCCAGCAGCCCCCAGGGGTACTACGAGCAGTACTTC. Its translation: CASSPQGYYEQYF.

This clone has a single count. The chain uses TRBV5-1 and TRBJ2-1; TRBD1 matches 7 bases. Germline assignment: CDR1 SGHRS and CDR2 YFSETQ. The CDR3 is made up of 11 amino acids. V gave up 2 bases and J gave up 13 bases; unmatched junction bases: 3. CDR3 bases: TGCGCCAGCAGCTTCCGGGACAGCCAGTTCTTC. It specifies CASSFRDSQFF.

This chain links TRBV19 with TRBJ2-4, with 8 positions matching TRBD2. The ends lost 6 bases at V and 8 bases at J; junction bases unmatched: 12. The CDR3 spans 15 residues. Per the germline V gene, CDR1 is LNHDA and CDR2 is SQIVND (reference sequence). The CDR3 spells CASRDPRGGPYIQYF. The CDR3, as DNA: TGTGCCAGTAGGGACCCTCGGGGGGGGCCGTACATTCAGTACTTC.

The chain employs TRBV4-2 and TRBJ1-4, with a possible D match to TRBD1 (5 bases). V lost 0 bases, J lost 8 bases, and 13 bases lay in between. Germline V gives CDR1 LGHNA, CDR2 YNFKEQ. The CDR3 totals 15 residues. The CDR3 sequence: CASSQDGSGGEKLFF. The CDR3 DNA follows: TGTGCCAGCAGCCAAGACGGCAGCGGGGGAGAAAAACTGTTTTTT.

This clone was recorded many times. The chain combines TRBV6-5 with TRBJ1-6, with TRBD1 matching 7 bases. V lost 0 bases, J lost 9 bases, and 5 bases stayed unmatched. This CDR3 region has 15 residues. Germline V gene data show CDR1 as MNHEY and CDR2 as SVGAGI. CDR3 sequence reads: CASSYSGGQSSPLHF. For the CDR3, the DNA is TGTGCCAGCAGTTACTCAGGGGGACAGTCTTCACCCCTCCACTTT.

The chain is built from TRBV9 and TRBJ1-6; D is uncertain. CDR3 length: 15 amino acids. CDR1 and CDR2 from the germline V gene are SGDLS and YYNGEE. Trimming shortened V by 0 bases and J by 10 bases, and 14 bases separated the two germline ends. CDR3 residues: CASSVEGGVGSPLHF. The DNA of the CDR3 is TGTGCCAGCAGCGTAGAAGGCGGGGTAGGCTCACCCCTCCACTTT.

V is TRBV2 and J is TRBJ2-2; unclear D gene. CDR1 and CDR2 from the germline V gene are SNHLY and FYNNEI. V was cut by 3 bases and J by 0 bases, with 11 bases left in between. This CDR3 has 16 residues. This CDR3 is CASSDLYVPNTGELFF. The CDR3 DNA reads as TGTGCCAGCAGTGACCTCTACGTCCCGAACACCGGGGAGCTGTTTTTT. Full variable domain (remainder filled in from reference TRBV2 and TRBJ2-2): EPEVTQTPSHQVTQMGQEVILRCVPISNHLYFYWYRQILGQKVEFLVSFYNNEISEKSEIFDDQFSVERPDGSNFTLKIRSTKLEDSAMYFCASSDLYVPNTGELFFGEGSRLTVL.

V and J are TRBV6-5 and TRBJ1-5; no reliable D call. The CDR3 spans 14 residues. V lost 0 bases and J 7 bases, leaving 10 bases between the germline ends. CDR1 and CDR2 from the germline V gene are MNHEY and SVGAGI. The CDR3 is CASSYSRRGQPQHF. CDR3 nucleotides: TGTGCCAGCAGTTACTCGAGGCGGGGACAGCCCCAGCATTTT.

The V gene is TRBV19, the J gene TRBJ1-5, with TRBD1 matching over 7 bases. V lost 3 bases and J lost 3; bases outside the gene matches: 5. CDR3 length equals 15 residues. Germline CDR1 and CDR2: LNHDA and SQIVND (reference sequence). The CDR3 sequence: CASSMKGTDNQPQHF. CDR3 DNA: TGTGCCAGTAGTATGAAGGGGACAGACAATCAGCCCCAGCATTTT. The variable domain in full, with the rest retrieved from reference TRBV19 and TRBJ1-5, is DGGITQSPKYLFRKEGQNVTLSCEQNLNHDAMYWYRQDPGQGLRLIYYSQIVNDFQKGDIAEGYSVSREKKESFPLTVTSAQKNPTAFYLCASSMKGTDNQPQHFGDGTRLSIL.

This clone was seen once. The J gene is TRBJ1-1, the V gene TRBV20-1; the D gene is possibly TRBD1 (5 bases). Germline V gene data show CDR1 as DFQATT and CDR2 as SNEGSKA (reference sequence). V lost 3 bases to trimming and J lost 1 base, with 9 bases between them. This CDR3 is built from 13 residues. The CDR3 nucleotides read TGCAGTGCTAGTTGGGGGGGGAACACTGAAGCTTTCTTT. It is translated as CSASWGGNTEAFF.

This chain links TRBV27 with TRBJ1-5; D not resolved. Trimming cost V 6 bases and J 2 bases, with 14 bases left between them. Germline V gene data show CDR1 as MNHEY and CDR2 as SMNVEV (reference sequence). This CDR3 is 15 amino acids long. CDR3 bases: TGTGCCAGCAGGCCTGGAGGGTCCCGCAATCAGCCCCAGCATTTT. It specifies CASRPGGSRNQPQHF.

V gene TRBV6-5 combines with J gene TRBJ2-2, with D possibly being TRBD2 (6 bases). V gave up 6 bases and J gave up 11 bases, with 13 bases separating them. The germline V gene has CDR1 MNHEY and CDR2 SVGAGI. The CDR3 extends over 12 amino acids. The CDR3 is CASREGGGELFF. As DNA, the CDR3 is TGTGCCAGCAGGGAGGGAGGCGGTGAGCTGTTTTTT.

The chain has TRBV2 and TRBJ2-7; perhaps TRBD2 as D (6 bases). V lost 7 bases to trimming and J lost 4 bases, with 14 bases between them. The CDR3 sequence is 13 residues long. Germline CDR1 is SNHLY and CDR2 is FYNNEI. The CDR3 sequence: CASKEGYTYEQYF. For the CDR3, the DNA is TGTGCCAGCAAGGAGGGTTATACGTACGAGCAGTACTTC.